This TCR beta chain was captured by sequencing in a study of cytomegalovirus exposure and HLA in healthy donors. Findings and caveats of the study: The productive fraction for most TCR beta V segments was about 87% or about 30% in an earlier analysis. Analyzed later, most CMV-associated TCR beta chains appeared HLA-restricted. There were some public TCRs occurring in many donors, but most TCR sequences were rare. Sequencing likely produced, as an artifact, a cluster of highly shared sequence variants.

In regard to this clone: Antigen: not known.

Germline CDR1 MNHEY, CDR2 SVGAGI. V lost 6 bases to trimming and J lost 14 bases, with 23 bases between them. There are 15 residues in the CDR3. PCR amplification relied on 60 Vbeta primers (plus 13 Jbeta primers). Clones were sequenced by immunoSEQ multiplex PCR, and TCRdb holds only the in-frame ones, with some missing. The repertoire has fewer than 200,000 clones, roughly 80% of them found once; the top ten carry approximately 0.78%. This sequence was found in a woman aged 18 to 35 in good health and CMV-seronegative. Sequencing input: PBMCs. This chain links TRBV6-5 with TRBJ1-6, with D tentatively TRBD1 (5 bases). In DNA form, the CDR3 reads TGTGCCAGCAGGCCAAGAACAGGCTCCAGACCGGCCCTCCACTTT. It codes for CASRPRTGSRPALHF.